This T cell receptor (beta chain) emerged from a study of PD-1 blockade in classical Hodgkin lymphoma. General observations from the study: Lower baseline TCR diversity was reported for newly diagnosed patients than for healthy donors. With CD4+ cells, TCR diversity rose significantly by C4D1, but not with CD8+ cells.

As concerns this clone: Its matching antigen is unknown.

Only in-frame clones appear in the TCRdb table, and some are missing; sequencing was by immunoSEQ multiplex PCR. This sample has approximately 17,000 clones, with about 85% found just once. In every patient, relapse followed autologous stem cell transplantation, while exposure to brentuximab vedotin differed. Out of thawed PBMCs, magnetic negative selection purified CD4+ T cells. Sequenced material: CD4+ T cells from blood, taken at baseline. The clonotype was recovered from a human donor with classical Hodgkin lymphoma.

The CDR3 is CASSFGLSQFF. CDR3 bases: TGTGCCAGCAGCTTCGGACTATCGCAGTTCTTC. The chain couples TRBV7-2 to TRBJ2-1; weak D call: TRBD2 (6 bases). The CDR3 is 11 residues long. V was shortened by 3 bases and J by 12 bases, with 9 bases between the two germline ends. Looked up from germline, CDR1 is SGHTA and CDR2 is FQGNSA.